This note documents a single T cell receptor beta chain sequence. The target antigen is unknown. This CDR3 comprises 14 residues. With 2 bases removed from V and 3 bases from J, the gap between germline ends came to 10 bases. Germline V gene lookup returns CDR1 LNHDA and CDR2 SQIVND (reference sequence). The method was immunoSEQ multiplex PCR; TCRdb's version includes in-frame clones alone and lacks a portion of them. There are roughly 76,000 clones in the sample; approximately 93% occur only once, and around 1.5% lies in the top ten. The entry originates in a study of cytomegalovirus exposure and HLA in healthy donors. General study findings and limits: Three of the chains that were CMV-associated were confirmed in vitro to be specific for CMV antigens.

This chain joins TRBV19 and TRBJ1-1; the D gene is possibly TRBD1 (6 bases). The sequenced sample was PBMCs. The clonotype comes from a man in his late teens or twenties in good health and CMV-seropositive. For the CDR3, the DNA is TGTGCCAGTAGTATAAGGGGGTTGGACACTGAAGCTTTCTTT. Protein product: CASSIRGLDTEAFF.